The 9 T cell receptor beta chains given below trace back to one sample, sequenced in a study of shared clonotypes between healthy human individuals. The protocol was immunoSEQ multiplex PCR, while the TCRdb copy is restricted to in-frame clones and leaves out a portion. The sample records around 980,000 clones, around 78% being singletons. Material for sequencing was memory CD4+ T cells from PBMCs. As to subset: CD45RA-negative fraction. These receptors were collected from a man aged 18 to 30 in good health. Some clones in this sample may be carry-over from other donors' samples.

This clone was seen only once. CDR3 sequence: CASSQASGNYGYTF. CDR3 DNA sequence: TGTGCCAGCAGCCAAGCTTCAGGGAACTATGGCTACACCTTC. The chain carries TRBV4-2 and TRBJ1-2; tentative D call: TRBD1 (5 bases). The CDR3 is 14 amino acids. V was pared by 1 base and J by 2 bases, with 8 bases between. CDR1 LGHNA and CDR2 YNFKEQ come from the germline V gene.

V is TRBV27 and J is TRBJ2-4; D unresolved. In germline, CDR1 is MNHEY, CDR2 SMNVEV (reference sequence). Trimming removed 4 bases from V and 0 bases from J, with 10 bases in between. The length of the CDR3 is 15 residues. CDR3 bases: TGTGCCAGCAGTTCCCTCTATAGAGCCAAAAACATTCAGTACTTC. Its translation is CASSSLYRAKNIQYF.

The genes are TRBV28 and TRBJ1-2; 8 nucleotides match TRBD1. J gave up 4 bases and V 7 bases, and 8 bases lay outside the gene matches. The CDR3 is made up of 14 amino acids. CDR1 MDHEN and CDR2 SYDVKM come from the germline V gene. As DNA, the CDR3 is TGTGCCAGCACAGGGGACAGGCGTCTCTATGGCTACACCTTC. It encodes CASTGDRRLYGYTF.

The rearrangement links TRBV30 to TRBJ2-5; tentatively, D is TRBD2 (6 bases). The J call may be in error: the DNA end matches TRBJ2-7 better. This CDR3 is built from 17 residues. Per germline, CDR1 GTSNPN and CDR2 SVGIG (reference sequence). CDR3 region: CAWSVRIGSALSYEQYF. CDR3 in DNA: TGTGCCTGGAGTGTACGTATCGGGAGCGCCCTCTCCTACGAGCAGTACTTC.

V usage is TRBV18 and J usage is TRBJ2-7; TRBD1 matches 9 bases. Germline CDR1 and CDR2: KGHSH and LQKENI. This CDR3 is 14 amino acids long. With 6 bases clipped from V and 3 bases from J, the junction kept 6 bases outside the gene matches. The DNA of the CDR3 is TGTGCCAGCTCTAAACAGGGGGCCGACTACGAGCAGTACTTC. Amino acids: CASSKQGADYEQYF.

This clone occurred a few times. The chain carries TRBV29-1 and TRBJ1-3; maybe TRBD1 (6 bases). Germline lookup yields CDR1 SQVTM and CDR2 ANQGSEA. The CDR3 sequence is 13 residues long. Trimming pared 6 bases from V and 2 bases from J, leaving 11 bases between. The CDR3 DNA sequence: TGCAGCGTCATACAGGGTACTGGAAACACCATATATTTT. This codes for CSVIQGTGNTIYF.

Regarding this clone: Other DNA sequences within the sample encode an identical CDR3. The chain has TRBV20-1 and TRBJ1-1; D is undetermined. CDR1 and CDR2 from the germline V gene are DFQATT and SNEGSKA (reference sequence). This CDR3 has 11 amino acids. DNA of the CDR3: TGCAGCGGCGACACGAACACTGAAGCTTTCTTT. Amino acids: CSGDTNTEAFF.

The chain is built from TRBV7-8 and TRBJ2-6; TRBD1 matches at 8 bases. V shed 4 bases, J shed 0 bases, and the junction held 8 bases outside the gene matches. The CDR3 spans 18 residues. Germline V lookup: CDR1 SGHVS, CDR2 FQNEAQ. CDR3 sequence (DNA): TGTGCCAGCAGCTCGGACAGGGTCCCCCACTCTGGGGCCAACGTCCTGACTTTC. This sequence encodes CASSSDRVPHSGANVLTF.

This chain joins TRBV2 and TRBJ2-2, with 7 bases matching TRBD1. The CDR3 is 14 amino acids. CDR1 is SNHLY and CDR2 is FYNNEI in the germline V gene. The V and J ends lost 6 bases and 4 bases, in that order; junction bases with no gene match: 5. The CDR3 DNA is TGTGCCAGCAGGCGAGGGGGCCTCACCGGGGAGCTGTTTTTT. Protein product: CASRRGGLTGELFF.